The 14 T cell receptor beta chains below were found in one sample sequenced in a study of CD8 T cells in Susac syndrome. An amount of RNA that ranged from roughly 0.5 to 1 ug was reverse transcribed with random hexamers. MiXCR, applied by TCRdb to the immunoSEQ multiplex PCR reads, yields one record per CDR3 protein. Among 100,000 to 150,000 distinct CDR3 sequences listed, 96% were seen once. Specimen: CD4+ T cells from PBMCs. These receptors were obtained from a human donor with Susac syndrome.

The gene calls are TRBV4-3 and TRBJ2-7, with D tentatively TRBD2 (6 bases). Germline CDR1 is LGHNA and CDR2 is YSLEER. Trimming took 0 bases from V and 0 from J, leaving 9 bases between them. The CDR3 is made up of 15 amino acids. The CDR3 bases are TGCGCCAGCAGCCAAGACGGAGGGACCTCCTACGAGCAGTACTTC. Translating gives CASSQDGGTSYEQYF.

The rearrangement uses TRBV12-3 or TRBV12-4 and TRBJ1-1; 8 positions agree with TRBD1. The J segment lost 1 base and the V segment lost 4 bases, leaving 17 bases of the junction unmatched. The CDR3 is made up of 19 amino acids. The CDR3 DNA reads TGTGCCAGCAGTTCCAGGGGACACGACAGGGGCAGGGGGAACACTGAAGCTTTCTTT. This sequence encodes CASSSRGHDRGRGNTEAFF.

The V and J genes are TRBV15 and TRBJ1-1; possibly TRBD1 for D (6 bases). Germline values: CDR1 LNHNV, CDR2 YYDKDF (reference sequence). The ends were cut back, 0 bases at V and 2 bases at J, with 25 bases in the middle. The CDR3 is 20 residues long. The CDR3 sequence is CATSRDPTGWGSRRNTEAFF. The CDR3 nucleotides are TGTGCCACCAGCAGAGATCCTACAGGGTGGGGGTCAAGGAGAAACACTGAAGCTTTCTTT.

The rearrangement uses TRBV3-1 and TRBJ2-2, with D possibly being TRBD2 (5 bases). CDR3 length: 13 amino acids. Germline CDR1 reads LGHDT; CDR2 reads YNNKEL (reference sequence). V lost 5 bases and J lost 7, with 11 bases in between. In DNA, the CDR3 is TGTGCCAGCAGCTCTACTAGATACGGGGAGCTGTTTTTT. Its protein is CASSSTRYGELFF.

CDR3 sequence (DNA): TGTGCCAGCAGTTTTTGGGCTAGCGGTTCTGGGAATGAGCAGTTCTTC. It yields the protein CASSFWASGSGNEQFF. This chain links TRBV12-3 or TRBV12-4 with TRBJ2-1; TRBD2 matches at 7 bases. Trimming at V came to 3 bases and at J to 7 bases, leaving 12 bases not matched to a gene. CDR3 length equals 16 residues.

In this sample, this clonotype turned up once. The chain uses TRBV7-2 and TRBJ2-7; D assignment may be TRBD1 or TRBD2 (5 bases each). The V gene's germline CDR1 is SGHTA and CDR2 FQGNSA. V dropped 5 bases and J dropped 7 bases, with 24 bases sitting between them. This CDR3 spans 16 amino acids. CDR3 bases: TGTGCCAGCAGCCCCCAGGGAAGCGGCCGGATGAGAGAGCAGTACTTC. Its protein is CASSPQGSGRMREQYF.

This chain uses TRBV10-3 with TRBJ1-5, with TRBD1 matching over 10 bases. J lost 5 bases, V lost 6 bases, and 4 bases had no gene match. Per germline, CDR1 ENHRY and CDR2 SYGVKD. The CDR3 is 14 residues long. This chain's CDR3 is CAIRGQGGDQPQHF. The CDR3 coding sequence is TGTGCCATCAGAGGACAGGGGGGGGATCAGCCCCAGCATTTT.

The genes are TRBV29-1 and TRBJ2-5, with D maybe TRBD1 (6 bases). The length of the CDR3 is 15 residues. V was pared by 8 bases and J by 5 bases, with 24 bases between. Germline values: CDR1 SQVTM, CDR2 ANQGSEA. CDR3 in DNA: TGCAGCTTCAAAGATCGTGGGGACACGAGGGAGACCCAGTACTTC. Translation gives CSFKDRGDTRETQYF.

The chain joins TRBV6-2 or TRBV6-3 to TRBJ1-5; 9 bases map to TRBD1. CDR1 MNHEY and CDR2 SVGEGT come from the germline V gene. The CDR3 is 16 amino acids. V gave up 2 bases and J gave up 5 bases; unmatched junction bases: 7. In nucleotides, the CDR3 is TGTGCCAGCAGTTACCCAGGACAGGGGAAGGATCAGCCCCAGCATTTT. Its translation is CASSYPGQGKDQPQHF.

The rearrangement joins TRBV20-1 to TRBJ1-5; D uncertain. CDR1 is DFQATT, CDR2 SNEGSKA, per germline (reference sequence). CDR3 length: 14 residues. V lost 2 bases, J lost 0 bases, and 8 bases lay in between. For the CDR3, the DNA is TGCAGTGCTAGAACCCAGTATAGCAATCAGCCCCAGCATTTT. Its translation: CSARTQYSNQPQHF.

The chain links TRBV6-5 to TRBJ1-2; unclear D gene. V lost 5 bases, J lost 5 bases, and 9 bases lay in between. Germline V gene sequence: CDR1 MNHEY, CDR2 SVGAGI. The CDR3 sequence is 12 residues long. CDR3 amino acids: CASSLGSYGYTF. CDR3 sequence (DNA): TGTGCCAGCAGTCTCGGCTCTTATGGCTACACCTTC.

The V gene is TRBV4-3, the J gene TRBJ2-7; 9 bases map to TRBD2. Germline V gene sequence: CDR1 LGHNA, CDR2 YSLEER. The CDR3 extends over 16 amino acids. The ends lost 0 bases at V and 0 bases at J; junction bases unmatched: 3. This chain's CDR3 is CASSQDALAGSYEQYF. The CDR3 DNA follows: TGCGCCAGCAGCCAAGATGCACTAGCGGGCTCCTACGAGCAGTACTTC.

The rearrangement joins TRBV5-4 to TRBJ2-5; TRBD2 might be the D (6 bases). The CDR3 length is 14 residues. Germline values: CDR1 SGHNT, CDR2 YYREEE (reference sequence). Trimming removed 3 bases at V and 4 bases at J, with 13 bases between. The chain's CDR3 is CASSSWGSGETQYF. Written as DNA, the CDR3 is TGTGCCAGCAGCTCCTGGGGTAGCGGAGAGACCCAGTACTTC.

This rearrangement joins TRBV11-2 to TRBJ1-1, with 7 bases matching TRBD1. The germline V gene has CDR1 SGHAT and CDR2 FQNNGV. J gave up 1 base and V 6 bases, and 2 bases lay outside the gene matches. The CDR3 loop spans 13 amino acids. The chain's CDR3 is CASRRDRNTEAFF. The CDR3 DNA follows: TGTGCCAGCAGGAGGGACAGGAACACTGAAGCTTTCTTT.